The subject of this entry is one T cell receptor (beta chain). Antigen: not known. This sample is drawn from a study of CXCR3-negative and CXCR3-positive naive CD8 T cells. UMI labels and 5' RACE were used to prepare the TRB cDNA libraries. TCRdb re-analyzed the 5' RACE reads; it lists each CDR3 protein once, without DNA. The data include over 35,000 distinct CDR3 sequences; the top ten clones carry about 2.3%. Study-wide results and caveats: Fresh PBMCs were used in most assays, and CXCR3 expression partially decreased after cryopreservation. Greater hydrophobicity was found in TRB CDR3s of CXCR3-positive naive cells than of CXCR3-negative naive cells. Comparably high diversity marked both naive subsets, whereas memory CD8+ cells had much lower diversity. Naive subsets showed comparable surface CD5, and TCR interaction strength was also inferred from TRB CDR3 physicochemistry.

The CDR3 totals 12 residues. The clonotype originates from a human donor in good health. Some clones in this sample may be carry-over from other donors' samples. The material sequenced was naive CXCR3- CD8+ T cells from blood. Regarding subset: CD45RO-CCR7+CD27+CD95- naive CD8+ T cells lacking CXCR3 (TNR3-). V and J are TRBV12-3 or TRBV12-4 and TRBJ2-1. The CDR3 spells CASSQSATEQFF.